What follows are 25 T cell receptor beta chains derived from one specimen sequenced in a study of blood T cell repertoires in COVID-19. Repertoires were generated with immunoSEQ multiplex PCR, while TCRdb's copy carries only in-frame clones and drops some. The sample has more than 200,000 clones; around nine tenths are singletons. The sample was peripheral blood. Receptors originate from a man aged 18 to 29 with active or convalescent COVID-19.

V gene TRBV11-2 combines with J gene TRBJ2-7; tentative D call: TRBD2 (6 bases). Per the germline V gene, CDR1 is SGHAT and CDR2 is FQNNGV. Trimming removed 1 base from V and 3 bases from J, with 13 bases in between. This CDR3 has 15 amino acids. CDR3 region: CASSLGFTSLYEQYF. The CDR3 region has the DNA TGTGCCAGCAGCTTAGGATTTACTAGCCTCTACGAGCAGTACTTC.

The genes are TRBV5-1 and TRBJ1-1; no clear D. The CDR3 runs to 15 residues. V was shortened by 5 bases and J by 2 bases, with 16 bases between the two germline ends. Germline loops: CDR1 SGHRS, CDR2 YFSETQ. CDR3 loop: CASSLSGVSNTEAFF. CDR3 in DNA: TGCGCCAGCAGTCTTTCGGGAGTTAGCAACACTGAAGCTTTCTTT.

J is TRBJ1-2 and V is TRBV7-8; a possible D gene is TRBD1 (5 bases). The germline V and J ends were trimmed by 2 bases and 8 bases, with 21 bases remaining between them. There are 16 residues in the CDR3. Per germline, CDR1 SGHVS and CDR2 FQNEAQ. Here the CDR3 DNA reads TGTGCCAGCAGCTTAACTGGAGGAGGGGCGACGTTCGGCTACACCTTC. Protein product: CASSLTGGGATFGYTF.

The chain uses TRBV29-1 and TRBJ2-5; 7 bases are a match to TRBD1. Germline V lookup: CDR1 SQVTM, CDR2 ANQGSEA. The CDR3 loop spans 12 amino acids. V shed 6 bases and J 5 bases; nucleotides not matched to a gene: 6. The CDR3 nucleotides read TGCAGCGTGAAGGGGGCTTTTGAGACCCAGTACTTC. Translation gives CSVKGAFETQYF.

This clone was counted between two and nine times. The J gene is TRBJ1-1, the V gene TRBV19, with 9 bases fitting TRBD1. Trimming at V came to 6 bases and at J to 3 bases, leaving 11 bases not matched to a gene. This CDR3 contains 16 residues. Germline assignment: CDR1 LNHDA and CDR2 SQIVND (reference sequence). The CDR3 loop reads CASRRGQGKRDTEAFF. In nucleotides, the CDR3 is TGTGCCAGTAGACGAGGACAGGGGAAGAGGGACACTGAAGCTTTCTTT.

This clone occurred once. The conserved final phenylalanine or tryptophan is absent from the CDR3, which likely points to a read error. The limits of the CDR3 on the DNA are not certain, so only TCRdb's listed CDR3 is given. This chain uses TRBV5-1 with TRBJ1-6; the table's D call, TRBD1, has no DNA check behind it. Germline V gene lookup returns CDR1 SGHRS and CDR2 YFSETQ. The CDR3 is 12 amino acids long, termini counted. This CDR3 is CASSLLGQARLG.

The rearrangement uses TRBV18 and TRBJ1-3, with D uncertain. Germline V lookup: CDR1 KGHSH, CDR2 LQKENI. Trimming took 2 bases from V and 0 from J, leaving 8 bases between them. This CDR3 spans 15 amino acids. This CDR3 is CASSPESLSGNTIYF. The CDR3 DNA reads TGTGCCAGCTCACCAGAGTCCCTCTCTGGAAACACCATATATTTT.

This clone has only a few counts. The chain uses TRBV7-8 and TRBJ1-4; no reliable D call. The germline V gene encodes CDR1 SGHVS and CDR2 FQNEAQ. The CDR3 contains 17 residues. Trimming took 3 bases from V and 1 from J, leaving 15 bases between them. CDR3 sequence reads: CASSFNPGIRTNEKLFF. The CDR3 DNA reads TGTGCCAGCAGCTTTAACCCGGGAATTAGAACTAATGAAAAACTGTTTTTT.

The CDR3 DNA sequence: TGTGCCAGCAGTGCCGGGACTAGCGCTCGGGACGAGCAGTACTTC. It translates to CASSAGTSARDEQYF. This chain links TRBV28 with TRBJ2-7; 10 nucleotides match TRBD2. This CDR3 spans 15 amino acids. Germline CDR1 and CDR2: MDHEN and SYDVKM. Germline trimming cut 5 bases from V and 5 bases from J; bases unmatched to any gene: 9.

This chain uses TRBV14 with TRBJ1-1; D gene ambiguous. This CDR3 region has 12 residues. CDR1 is SGHDN, CDR2 FVKESK, per germline. The V end lost 6 bases, the J end lost 4 bases, and 9 bases lay between the germline ends. The CDR3 here is CASRKFGTEAFF. The CDR3, as DNA: TGTGCCAGCAGAAAATTCGGCACTGAAGCTTTCTTT.

This chain joins TRBV27 and TRBJ1-1; D is possibly TRBD1 (5 bases). Per germline, CDR1 MNHEY and CDR2 SMNVEV (reference sequence). The CDR3 length is 13 residues. Trimming shortened V by 3 bases and J by 2 bases, and 7 bases separated the two germline ends. For the CDR3, the DNA is TGTGCCAGCAGTTTCAGGGCCAACACTGAAGCTTTCTTT. It yields the protein CASSFRANTEAFF.

The rearrangement uses TRBV15 and TRBJ2-1; possible D gene TRBD2, 6 bases. CDR1 and CDR2 (germline): LNHNV, YYDKDF (reference sequence). The V end lost 0 bases, the J end lost 0 bases, and 12 bases lay between the germline ends. CDR3 size: 17 residues. The CDR3 protein is CATSRDLAGISYNEQFF. CDR3 coding DNA: TGTGCCACCAGCAGAGATTTGGCGGGAATCTCCTACAATGAGCAGTTCTTC.

The chain carries TRBV9 and TRBJ2-1, with TRBD2 matching over 9 bases. CDR1 SGDLS and CDR2 YYNGEE come from the germline V gene. The ends lost 0 bases at V and 3 bases at J; junction bases unmatched: 4. This CDR3 comprises 16 residues. The CDR3 DNA reads as TGTGCCAGCAGCGTAGCCGAGCGGGAGGACTACAATGAGCAGTTCTTC. Its translation: CASSVAEREDYNEQFF.

The chain carries TRBV12-3 or TRBV12-4 and TRBJ2-1, with D possibly matching TRBD1 (5 bases). This CDR3 is built from 13 residues. The ends were cut back, 5 bases at V and 5 bases at J, with 10 bases in the middle. The CDR3 DNA reads as TGTGCCAGCAGTCTTACAGGAAACAATGAGCAGTTCTTC. As protein: CASSLTGNNEQFF.

The chain employs TRBV5-1 and TRBJ2-3; 16 nucleotides align to TRBD2. With V trimmed by 0 bases and J by 5 bases, 9 bases remained unmatched. This CDR3 has 19 residues. Germline V CDR1 and CDR2: SGHRS, YFSETQ. CDR3 loop: CASSLAEGLAGGPRDTQYF. The CDR3 region has the DNA TGCGCCAGCAGCTTGGCCGAGGGACTAGCGGGGGGGCCTCGAGATACGCAGTATTTT.

The CDR3 DNA sequence: TGTGCCAGCAGTTACTCCACCATGGACAGCTATCAGCCCCAGCATTTT. As protein: CASSYSTMDSYQPQHF. The chain uses TRBV6-2 or TRBV6-3 and TRBJ1-5; the D gene is possibly TRBD1 (6 bases). In germline, CDR1 is MNHEY, CDR2 SVGEGT. This CDR3 spans 16 amino acids. V was pared by 0 bases and J by 5 bases, with 14 bases between.

The gene calls are TRBV28 and TRBJ1-1; possibly TRBD1 for D (5 bases). CDR1 and CDR2 from the germline V gene are MDHEN and SYDVKM. CDR3 size: 14 residues. Trimming removed 5 bases from V and 2 bases from J, with 12 bases in between. CDR3 sequence reads: CASSVTETNTEAFF. The DNA for the CDR3 is TGTGCCAGCAGTGTGACAGAGACCAACACTGAAGCTTTCTTT.

The CDR3 loop is CASSVTGTSGYNEQFF. The CDR3 DNA sequence: TGCGCCAGCAGCGTGACCGGGACTAGCGGTTACAATGAGCAGTTCTTC. This chain links TRBV5-1 with TRBJ2-1; 11 nucleotides align to TRBD2. The germline CDR1 and CDR2 sequences are SGHRS and YFSETQ. The CDR3 spans 16 residues. The J segment lost 4 bases and the V segment lost 4 bases, leaving 7 bases of the junction unmatched.

This chain uses TRBV11-3 with TRBJ2-7, with 8 bases identical to TRBD1. The germline gives CDR1 SGHNT, CDR2 YENEEA. The CDR3 loop spans 12 amino acids. Germline trimming cut 5 bases from V and 6 bases from J; bases unmatched to any gene: 3. Here the CDR3 DNA reads TGTGCCAGCAGCACACAGGGGGGCGAGCAGTACTTC. Amino acid sequence: CASSTQGGEQYF.

The chain links TRBV5-6 to TRBJ2-1, with D maybe TRBD2 (5 bases). V was trimmed by 0 bases and J by 4 bases, leaving 17 bases between them. This CDR3 is built from 17 residues. Germline V gene sequence: CDR1 SGHDT, CDR2 YYEEEE. CDR3: CASSLGFKDSAYNEQFF. CDR3 coding DNA: TGTGCCAGCAGCTTGGGGTTTAAGGACTCAGCTTACAATGAGCAGTTCTTC. The whole variable domain, filled in from reference TRBV5-6 and TRBJ2-1, reads DAGVTQSPTHLIKTRGQQVTLRCSPKSGHDTVSWYQQALGQGPQFIFQYYEEEERQRGNFPDRFSGHQFPNYSSELNVNALLLGDSALYLCASSLGFKDSAYNEQFFGPGTRLTVL.

The rearrangement joins TRBV12-5 to TRBJ2-7, with 9 positions matching TRBD1. Germline loops: CDR1 LGHNT, CDR2 FRNRAP. The CDR3 loop spans 12 amino acids. Trimming took 1 base from V and 9 from J; bases not matched to a gene: 1. CDR3 DNA sequence: TGTGCTAGTGGTTTGGGGACAGGGGCGCAGTACTTC. Protein product: CASGLGTGAQYF. The whole variable domain, filled in from reference TRBV12-5 and TRBJ2-7, reads DARVTQTPRHKVTEMGQEVTMRCQPILGHNTVFWYRQTMMQGLELLAYFRNRAPLDDSGMPKDRFSAEMPDATLATLKIQPSEPRDSAVYFCASGLGTGAQYFGPGTRLTVT.

The CDR3, as DNA: TGTGCCAGCAGTCCCCGAAGCGGGGGGTTATACAATGAGCAGTTCTTC. It codes for CASSPRSGGLYNEQFF. The chain has TRBV7-2 and TRBJ2-1; 9 bases fit TRBD2. Trimming at V came to 6 bases and at J to 4 bases, leaving 10 bases not matched to a gene. Germline V gives CDR1 SGHTA, CDR2 FQGNSA. The CDR3 runs to 16 residues.

This chain uses TRBV12-5 with TRBJ2-2; D is undetermined. There are 14 residues in the CDR3. The V end lost 6 bases, the J end lost 4 bases, and 12 bases lay between the germline ends. CDR1 is LGHNT, CDR2 FRNRAP, per germline. Written as DNA, the CDR3 is TGTGCTAGTGGCCCCGGAGTCGGCACCGGGGAGCTGTTTTTT. Translation gives CASGPGVGTGELFF.

This clone was observed once. The chain carries TRBV15 and TRBJ2-7; 9 bases match TRBD2. The trim removed 3 bases at V and 6 bases at J, leaving 3 bases unmatched. This CDR3 region has 13 residues. Germline-derived CDR1 and CDR2 are LNHNV and YYDKDF (reference sequence). In DNA, the CDR3 is TGTGCCACCAGCAGTAGCGGGAGTTTCGAGCAGTACTTC. Translating it yields CATSSSGSFEQYF.

The V and J genes are TRBV18 and TRBJ1-1, with D perhaps matching TRBD1 (6 bases). Germline CDR1 and CDR2: KGHSH and LQKENI. V was trimmed by 2 bases and J by 1 base, leaving 14 bases between them. The CDR3 loop spans 16 amino acids. This CDR3 reads CASSPLQGRANTEAFF. CDR3 bases: TGTGCCAGCTCACCATTGCAGGGGAGAGCGAACACTGAAGCTTTCTTT.